These T cell receptor beta chains were read from a single sample in a study of blood T cell repertoires in COVID-19. This table comes from immunoSEQ multiplex PCR, and its TCRdb copy is limited to in-frame clones, with some not included. The sample yields roughly 220,000 clones, more than 65% seen once. The sample taken for sequencing was peripheral blood. The receptors here all came from a woman aged 55-69 years with acute or convalescent COVID-19. Each CDR3 is given with its conserved first and last residue. Fields, in order: clone size, V gene, D gene, J gene, CDR3 protein, CDR3 DNA. A D gene is named only where the DNA matches it firmly. Not every row has a clone size; where given, it reads once, few, many or a size class.

clone_size: NA
v_call: TRBV5-1
d_call: NA
j_call: TRBJ1-2
cdr3_aa: CASSLAVSNYGYTF
cdr3_nt: TGCGCCAGCAGCTTGGCGGTCTCTAACTATGGCTACACCTTC

clone_size: NA
v_call: TRBV29-1
d_call: NA
j_call: TRBJ2-3
cdr3_aa: CSVDSGTDTQYF
cdr3_nt: TGCAGCGTTGACTCGGGCACAGATACGCAGTATTTT

clone_size: NA
v_call: TRBV7-9
d_call: NA
j_call: TRBJ2-7
cdr3_aa: CASSYGGTAYEQYF
cdr3_nt: TGTGCCAGCAGCTACGGCGGGACAGCCTACGAGCAGTACTTC

clone_size: NA
v_call: TRBV6-5
d_call: TRBD1
j_call: TRBJ1-1
cdr3_aa: CASSFGTASSEAFF
cdr3_nt: TGTGCCAGCAGTTTCGGGACAGCTAGCTCTGAAGCTTTCTTT

clone_size: NA
v_call: TRBV12-2
d_call: NA
j_call: TRBJ2-2
cdr3_aa: CASRLADAGFFPGELFF
cdr3_nt: TGTGCAAGTCGCTTAGCCGATGCAGGGTTTTTCCCCGGGGAGCTGTTTTTT

clone_size: NA
v_call: TRBV28
d_call: NA
j_call: TRBJ1-4
cdr3_aa: CASRSHNEKLFF
cdr3_nt: TGTGCCAGCAGAAGCCATAATGAAAAACTGTTTTTT

clone_size: NA
v_call: TRBV4-2
d_call: TRBD1
j_call: TRBJ1-3
cdr3_aa: CASSQGQTKNTIYF
cdr3_nt: TGTGCCAGCAGCCAGGGACAGACTAAAAACACCATATATTTT

clone_size: once
v_call: TRBV7-9
d_call: TRBD1
j_call: TRBJ1-2
cdr3_aa: CASSSTGGNYGYTF
cdr3_nt: TGTGCCAGCAGCTCGACAGGGGGTAACTATGGCTACACCTTC

clone_size: NA
v_call: TRBV13
d_call: NA
j_call: TRBJ2-3
cdr3_aa: CASSLVATQVDTQYF
cdr3_nt: TGTGCCAGCAGCTTAGTTGCGACACAGGTAGATACGCAGTATTTT

clone_size: NA
v_call: TRBV19
d_call: NA
j_call: TRBJ2-2
cdr3_aa: CASSTNNKEFSPGELFF
cdr3_nt: TGTGCCAGTAGTACCAATAATAAGGAGTTCTCTCCCGGGGAGCTGTTTTTT